This T cell receptor (beta chain) is drawn from a study of cytomegalovirus exposure and HLA in healthy donors. In the study overall: In a previous analysis, 110 million or so unique TCR beta sequences were found from some 180 million T cells. Study-wide points: A few of the chains that were CMV-associated were confirmed in vitro to be specific for CMV antigens. Later, an analysis showed that TCR beta chains associated with HLA were more clonally expanded than others that were equally common. The authors later linked a missense DCLRE1C variant to TCR beta V- and J-gene trimming.

Trimming removed 4 bases from V and 9 bases from J; junction bases left unmatched: 6. This CDR3 region has 14 residues. The germline V gene encodes CDR1 KGHSH and CDR2 LQKENI. Details on this clone: Antigen unknown.

The PCR employed 60 Vbeta primers together with 13 Jbeta primers. Here immunoSEQ multiplex PCR was the method, and the copy in TCRdb shows in-frame clones only, minus some. Among tens of thousands of clones listed, approximately 88% were seen once. The V gene is TRBV18, the J gene TRBJ2-1, with 10 bases identical to TRBD1. The material sequenced was PBMCs. This TCR was sampled from a man aged 18 to 35 in good health and CMV-seronegative. CDR3 amino acids: CASSLQRDRGEQFF. The CDR3 DNA follows: TGTGCCAGCTCACTGCAACGGGACAGGGGTGAGCAGTTCTTC.